The sequence of this T cell receptor (beta chain) was determined in a study of breast tumors, draining lymph nodes, adjacent tissues. TCRdb ran MiXCR on the multiplex PCR reads and lists one entry per CDR3 protein. The sample has about 80,000 distinct CDR3 sequences, roughly 19% seen once. The V and J ends lost 5 bases and 0 bases respectively, with 4 bases between them. The CDR3 extends over 12 amino acids. Germline CDR1 reads MNHNS; CDR2 reads SASEGT. The lymph nodes were axillary draining lymph nodes from breast cancer patients. This sequence was found in a female donor with breast cancer. Some clones in this sample may be carry-over from other donors' samples. Sequencing was carried out using axillary lymph node tissue. The gene calls are TRBV6-1 and TRBJ1-1; D gene unclear. The CDR3 sequence is CASSRMNTEAFF. The CDR3 region has the DNA TGTGCCAGCAGTAGAATGAACACTGAAGCTTTCTTT.